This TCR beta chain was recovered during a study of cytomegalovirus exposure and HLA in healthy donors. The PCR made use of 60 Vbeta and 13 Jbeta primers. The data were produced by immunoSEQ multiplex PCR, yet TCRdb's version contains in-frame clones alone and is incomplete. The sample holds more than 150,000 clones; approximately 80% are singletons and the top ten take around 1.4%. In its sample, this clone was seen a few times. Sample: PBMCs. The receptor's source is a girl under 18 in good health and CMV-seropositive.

The CDR3: CASSDRVGQPQHF. The CDR3 nucleotides are TGTGCCAGCTCTGACAGGGTAGGCCAGCCCCAGCATTTT. V usage is TRBV28 and J usage is TRBJ1-5, with 7 bases lining up with TRBD1. The trim removed 8 bases at V and 7 bases at J, leaving 8 bases unmatched. The CDR3 totals 13 residues. Looked up from germline, CDR1 is MDHEN and CDR2 is SYDVKM.